The 12 T cell receptor beta chains listed next were all sequenced from one sample in a study of cytomegalovirus exposure and HLA in healthy donors. Assay used: immunoSEQ multiplex PCR; TCRdb lists only in-frame clones, some missing. The sample lists about 110,000 clones, over 85% occurring once. The specimen sequenced was PBMCs. Receptors originate from a woman aged 18-29 years in good health and CMV-seronegative.

This chain uses TRBV28 with TRBJ1-4; possibly TRBD1 for D (6 bases). The CDR3 runs 14 residues. Germline lookup yields CDR1 MDHEN and CDR2 SYDVKM. Trimming left V 6 bases short and J 8 bases short, with 16 bases between. CDR3 in DNA: TGTGCCAGCAGCCGGGGCAGGGGCAGGGAAAAACTGTTTTTT. This translates into CASSRGRGREKLFF.

This clone was seen just once. The V and J genes are TRBV9 and TRBJ1-4; a weak D match, TRBD1 (6 bases). The CDR3 runs to 15 residues. Trimming shortened V by 6 bases and J by 10 bases, and 22 bases separated the two germline ends. The germline V gene encodes CDR1 SGDLS and CDR2 YYNGEE. The DNA of the CDR3 is TGTGCCAGCACCCCTCGGGCGGACAGTCTGGGAAAACTGTTTTTT. Amino acid sequence: CASTPRADSLGKLFF.

V and J are TRBV30 and TRBJ1-1; 8 bases are shared with TRBD1. CDR1 and CDR2 (germline): GTSNPN, SVGIG (reference sequence). The junction had 15 bases not matched to a gene; V was cut back by 4 bases and J by 5 bases. CDR3 length: 16 residues. CDR3 loop: CAWIWSGGAGVTEAFF. The CDR3 DNA follows: TGTGCCTGGATCTGGTCAGGGGGCGCGGGAGTGACTGAAGCTTTCTTT.

The chain carries TRBV6-1 and TRBJ1-5, with a possible D match to TRBD1 (5 bases). CDR3 size: 14 residues. V was clipped by 4 bases and J by 5 bases, with 12 bases between them. Germline V CDR1 and CDR2: MNHNS, SASEGT. The CDR3 coding sequence is TGTGCCAGCAGTGCCGGGGGGGGAGATCAGCCCCAGCATTTT. The encoded protein is CASSAGGGDQPQHF.

The chain links TRBV4-3 to TRBJ2-2; 7 bases map to TRBD1. CDR1 and CDR2 (germline): LGHNA, YSLEER. The CDR3 extends over 15 amino acids. V shed 4 bases and J 6 bases; nucleotides not matched to a gene: 8. This chain's CDR3 is CASSRGQAAAGELFF. The CDR3 bases are TGCGCCAGCAGCCGTGGACAGGCGGCTGCCGGGGAGCTGTTTTTT.

The chain employs TRBV28 and TRBJ1-2; D unclear. This CDR3 contains 13 residues. Trimming removed 8 bases at V and 5 bases at J, with 15 bases between. CDR1 MDHEN and CDR2 SYDVKM come from the germline V gene. CDR3 region: CASSSGGTYGYTF. The CDR3 bases are TGTGCCAGCTCTTCGGGTGGCACTTATGGCTACACCTTC.

The chain is built from TRBV30 and TRBJ2-5; 9 bases line up with TRBD1. J gave up 3 bases and V 3 bases, and 8 bases lay outside the gene matches. The CDR3 consists of 15 residues. In germline, CDR1 is GTSNPN, CDR2 SVGIG (reference sequence). CDR3 loop: CAWRLVQGAKETQYF. For the CDR3, the DNA is TGTGCCTGGAGACTTGTACAGGGGGCGAAAGAGACCCAGTACTTC.

This sequence joins TRBV30 and TRBJ2-1; 12 nucleotides line up with TRBD1. Germline V gene lookup returns CDR1 GTSNPN and CDR2 SVGIG (reference sequence). Unmatched junction bases numbered 8, after V lost 4 bases and J lost 7 bases. The CDR3 has 15 residues. Here the CDR3 reads CAWTLGTGGGNEQFF. Written as DNA, the CDR3 is TGTGCCTGGACCCTAGGGACAGGGGGCGGGAATGAGCAGTTCTTC.

The CDR3 here is CASSLGTGGANTEAFF. As DNA, the CDR3 is TGCGCCAGCAGCTTGGGGACAGGGGGCGCGAACACTGAAGCTTTCTTT. The V call is TRBV5-1, the J call TRBJ1-1, with TRBD1 identical over 11 bases. Germline CDR1 reads SGHRS; CDR2 reads YFSETQ. This CDR3 region has 16 residues. The ends lost 0 bases at V and 1 base at J; junction bases unmatched: 2.

The chain combines TRBV7-8 with TRBJ2-7; TRBD1 is a possible D gene (6 bases). CDR1 is SGHVS and CDR2 is FQNEAQ in the germline V gene. V shed 3 bases and J shed 6 bases, with 18 bases lying between them. There are 15 residues in the CDR3. CDR3 residues: CASSFDRAGAGEQYF. In nucleotides, the CDR3 is TGTGCCAGCAGCTTCGATCGGGCAGGGGCGGGCGAGCAGTACTTC.

The chain couples TRBV30 to TRBJ2-6, with 7 bases that match TRBD1. This CDR3 is 15 amino acids long. Germline V gives CDR1 GTSNPN, CDR2 SVGIG (reference sequence). J gave up 1 base and V 0 bases, and 0 bases lay outside the gene matches. This chain's CDR3 is CAWSVQGSGANVLTF. The CDR3 bases are TGTGCCTGGAGTGTACAGGGGTCTGGGGCCAACGTCCTGACTTTC.

This chain links TRBV28 with TRBJ2-5; 7 nucleotides line up with TRBD2. The CDR3 runs to 15 residues. V dropped 7 bases and J dropped 4; count of bases not matched to a gene: 12. Germline assignment: CDR1 MDHEN and CDR2 SYDVKM. The CDR3 nucleotides read TGTGCCAGCAAGCTAGCGGAAAACACGGGAGAGACCCAGTACTTC. As protein: CASKLAENTGETQYF.